This T cell receptor (beta chain) is drawn from a study of shared clonotypes between healthy human individuals. Study information: Three plates each covered CD4 naive and memory; CD8 naive two, CD8 memory one.

Terminally differentiated effector memory CD45RA+ cells were excluded by CCR7 positive selection of CD45RO-negative cells. General observations from the study: With few donors, the genetic and exposure-history diversity represented was limited.

For this clone: Its cognate antigen is unknown.

This CDR3 region has 16 residues. Germline V gene lookup returns CDR1 SGHRS and CDR2 YFSETQ. V gave up 4 bases and J gave up 7 bases, with 23 bases separating them. Profiling relied on immunoSEQ multiplex PCR, and the TCRdb table lists in-frame clones only, not all of them. The sample lists millions of clones, about 95% seen once, with roughly 1% in the top ten. Sequenced sample: naive CD8+ T cells sorted from blood. The chain joins TRBV5-1 to TRBJ1-1; perhaps TRBD1 as D (6 bases). The sequence was obtained from a man in his late teens or twenties in good health. The CDR3 region is CASSLTGAYREGEAFF. The CDR3 region has the DNA TGCGCCAGCAGCCTGACGGGGGCTTACAGGGAGGGTGAAGCTTTCTTT. The full variable domain, its missing parts supplied by reference TRBV5-1 and TRBJ1-1, is KAGVTQTPRYLIKTRGQQVTLSCSPISGHRSVSWYQQTPGQGLQFLFEYFSETQRNKGNFPGRFSGRQFSNSRSEMNVSTLELGDSALYLCASSLTGAYREGEAFFGQGTRLTVV.